A single sample gave rise to the 10 T cell receptor beta chains below, sequenced in a study of neurological immune-mediated disorders. Described time point: longitudinal time-point 3. One entry per CDR3 protein, called by TCRdb with MiXCR from the 5' RACE reads. The sample gives over 90,000 distinct CDR3 sequences, 10% to 13% of which show up once; around 3.1% is in the top ten. The material sequenced was PBMCs. Source of these receptors: a female donor with HTLV-1-associated myelopathy (HAM/TSP).

The rearrangement uses TRBV7-9 and TRBJ1-2; tentatively, D is TRBD1 (6 bases). V dropped 4 bases and J dropped 5 bases, with 14 bases sitting between them. This CDR3 comprises 14 residues. CDR1 and CDR2 (germline): SEHNR, FQNEAQ (reference sequence). The CDR3: CASSSFQGIYGYTF. For the CDR3, the DNA is TGTGCCAGCAGCTCTTTTCAGGGGATTTATGGCTACACCTTC.

Worth noting for this clonotype: One base away lies a much larger clone, so this may be a sequencing read error. The chain has TRBV6-6 and TRBJ2-1; D unresolved. This CDR3 spans 15 amino acids. Germline V CDR1 and CDR2: MNHNY, SVGAGI (reference sequence). The CDR3 region is CVSRSPELGQDEQFF. CDR3 DNA: TGTGTCAGCAGGTCTCCAGAGCTCGGCCAGGATGAGCAGTTCTTC.

The sample holds a few counts of this clonotype. The chain joins TRBV18 to TRBJ2-7; no firm D call. With 6 bases removed from V and 4 bases from J, the gap between germline ends came to 19 bases. The V gene's germline CDR1 is KGHSH and CDR2 LQKENI. The CDR3 totals 15 residues. The CDR3 loop is CASSIPPGSQYEQYF. The DNA for the CDR3 is TGTGCCAGCTCGATACCGCCCGGGTCTCAATACGAGCAGTACTTC.

The V call is TRBV7-8, the J call TRBJ2-3, with TRBD2 matching 8 bases. V shed 5 bases and J 2 bases; nucleotides not matched to a gene: 3. CDR1 is SGHVS and CDR2 is FQNEAQ in the germline V gene. The CDR3 extends over 14 amino acids. The CDR3 loop reads CASSETSDTDTQYF. Here the CDR3 DNA reads TGTGCCAGCAGCGAGACTAGCGACACAGATACGCAGTATTTT.

This clonotype was seen ten or more times. The chain joins TRBV10-1 to TRBJ1-1; D possibly corresponds to TRBD1 (6 bases). The germline V gene encodes CDR1 WNHNN and CDR2 SYGVQD (reference sequence). CDR3 length: 11 amino acids. V lost 7 bases and J lost 7, with 10 bases in between. CDR3 in amino acids: CASKQGIEAFF. CDR3 bases: TGCGCCAGCAAACAGGGAATTGAAGCTTTCTTT.

The rearrangement joins TRBV20-1 to TRBJ2-5; 8 positions agree with TRBD1. CDR3 length: 11 residues. The V gene end was trimmed by 8 bases and the J gene end by 4 bases; junction bases not matched to a gene: 3. CDR1 is DFQATT and CDR2 is SNEGSKA in the germline V gene (reference sequence). DNA for the CDR3: TGCAGTTTAGGACAGGGAGAGACCCAGTACTTC. This encodes CSLGQGETQYF.

This clonotype appeared many times. The chain joins TRBV5-1 to TRBJ2-5; D is possibly TRBD2 (6 bases). The V and J ends lost 1 base and 1 base respectively, with 8 bases between them. This CDR3 comprises 14 residues. Germline V gene data show CDR1 as SGHRS and CDR2 as YFSETQ. Written as DNA, the CDR3 is TGCGCCAGCAGCTTGCAGCGGGCCCAAGAGACCCAGTACTTC. It codes for CASSLQRAQETQYF.

This clonotype was counted at least ten times. V usage is TRBV9 and J usage is TRBJ2-3, with a possible D match to TRBD2 (6 bases). The V end was cut by 4 bases, the J end by 6 bases, with 12 bases between. The length of the CDR3 is 13 residues. Germline V gene lookup returns CDR1 SGDLS and CDR2 YYNGEE. The CDR3 DNA reads as TGTGCCAGCAGCCCCCAAGGAGGGGATACGCAGTATTTT. As protein: CASSPQGGDTQYF.

The table lists this clonotype with many counts. The chain carries TRBV5-6 and TRBJ1-2; 9 bases match TRBD1. The V gene end was trimmed by 4 bases and the J gene end by 10 bases; junction bases not matched to a gene: 11. CDR1 SGHDT and CDR2 YYEEEE come from the germline V gene. The CDR3 runs 14 residues. The CDR3 loop reads CASSPGTGSFTYTF. As DNA, the CDR3 is TGTGCCAGCAGCCCGGGGACAGGGAGCTTCACCTACACCTTC.

This clonotype was picked up many times. The chain links TRBV20-1 to TRBJ2-7; D perhaps matches TRBD1 (6 bases). The V and J ends lost 6 bases and 3 bases respectively, with 21 bases between them. Germline V gene lookup returns CDR1 DFQATT and CDR2 SNEGSKA (reference sequence). The CDR3 is 15 amino acids. This CDR3 reads CSASLARGLIYEQYF. In DNA, the CDR3 is TGCAGTGCCAGTCTGGCCAGGGGCCTTATCTACGAGCAGTACTTC.